This is a list of T cell receptor beta chains from one sample in a study of lymphopenia after photon versus proton radiotherapy. TCRdb keeps only in-frame clones here, not all; method: immunoSEQ multiplex PCR. Of about 30,000 clones in the sample, approximately 95% were seen once. The source was peripheral blood, collected from a patient treated with photon-based radiotherapy. The receptors stem from a woman between 45 and 65 years old with cholangiocarcinoma. Both conserved end residues are part of each CDR3. The D gene is left open where the match is weak. Clone sizes are given selectively: once, few, many, or a class where the clone is expanded.

>TRBJ2-2|-|TRBV6-6|-
CASSYLTSNTGELFF
TGTGCCAGCAGTTACCTGACTTCGAACACCGGGGAGCTGTTTTTT
>TRBJ2-5|TRBD1|TRBV11-2|-
CASSFLQGARGETQYF
TGTGCCAGCAGCTTTTTACAGGGGGCGCGGGGAGAGACCCAGTACTTC
>TRBJ1-2|-|TRBV2|-
CASSEVRLANYGYTF
TGTGCCAGCAGTGAAGTACGTCTCGCTAACTATGGCTACACCTTC
>TRBJ2-7|-|TRBV29-1|-
CSVKDYEQYF
TGCAGCGTAAAGGACTACGAGCAGTACTTC
>TRBJ1-1|-|TRBV6-5|-
CASQDRNTEAFF
TGTGCCAGCCAAGACCGGAACACTGAAGCTTTCTTT
>TRBJ2-1|TRBD2|TRBV7-2|-
CASSFGSLAGAYNEQFF
TGTGCCAGCAGCTTCGGTAGTCTAGCGGGGGCCTACAATGAGCAGTTCTTC
>TRBJ2-2|TRBD2|TRBV14|-
CASSPPMSGGAWGGGELFF
TGTGCCAGCAGCCCCCCAATGAGCGGGGGGGCGTGGGGCGGAGGGGAGCTGTTTTTT
>TRBJ1-2|TRBD1|TRBV30|-
CAWSSGGAYGYTF
TGTGCCTGGAGTTCAGGGGGGGCCTATGGCTACACCTTC
>TRBJ2-3|TRBD2|TRBV7-2|-
CASSFSGVSTDTQYF
TGTGCCAGCAGCTTCAGCGGGGTTAGCACAGATACGCAGTATTTT
>TRBJ1-3|TRBD1|TRBV5-1|-
CASSSGQSSGNTIYF
TGCGCCAGCAGCTCGGGACAGTCCTCTGGAAACACCATATATTTT
>TRBJ1-2|-|TRBV15|once
CATSFNRGIGYTF
TGTGCCACCAGCTTCAACCGGGGCATTGGCTACACCTTC
>TRBJ2-7|-|TRBV5-1|-
CASSPTGFFDEQYF
TGCGCCAGCAGTCCAACAGGGTTTTTCGACGAGCAGTACTTC